The following is a T cell receptor beta chain sequence with its context. Its antigen is currently unknown. The data are from a study of T cells in Graves' hyperthyroidism and ophthalmopathy. General study findings and limits: Most thyroid clonotypes expanded above 0.001 appeared in blood too.

Amplification targeted TCR beta CDR3 regions from RNA transcripts. With the HTBI primer set, the TCR CDR3 went through a first round of RT-PCR. TCRdb re-analysed the multiplex PCR reads in MiXCR, keeping a single row per CDR3 protein. The table has 600,000 or so distinct CDR3 sequences, around 15% seen once. V was clipped by 1 base and J by 5 bases; unmatched bases: 12. The CDR3 contains 18 residues. CDR1 and CDR2 (germline): SEHNR, FQNEAQ (reference sequence). Out of approximately 10 ml of fresh peripheral blood came the PBMCs. The sequence came from a woman aged 25 to 39 with Graves' hyperthyroidism. Sequencing was carried out using blood. The V and J genes are TRBV7-9 and TRBJ1-5; TRBD1 matches 9 bases. The CDR3 sequence: CASSLVQGTGSRYQPQHF. The CDR3 region has the DNA TGTGCCAGCAGCTTAGTTCAGGGGACAGGGAGCCGCTATCAGCCCCAGCATTTT.